The clone carrying this T cell receptor beta chain was recorded a few times. What it recognizes is unknown. This record comes from a study of T cells in Graves' hyperthyroidism and ophthalmopathy. Regarding the study as a whole: Appearing also in blood were most of the thyroid clonotypes expanded above 0.001.

Graves' hyperthyroidism without ophthalmopathy progression within 18 months was termed stable. A roughly 9.1 ml volume of fresh peripheral blood provided the PBMCs. Germline loops: CDR1 SGHVS, CDR2 FQNEAQ. The CDR3 extends over 17 amino acids. V was shortened by 5 bases and J by 2 bases, with 19 bases between the two germline ends. Amplification yielded TCR beta CDR3 regions, with RNA transcripts as the source. Using the HTBI primer set, a first-round RT-PCR was run on the TCR CDR3. TCRdb called the multiplex PCR reads again in MiXCR, with one record for every CDR3 protein. Here the sample spans nearly 750,000 distinct CDR3 sequences, roughly 32% being singletons.

The chain uses TRBV7-8 and TRBJ2-1, with a possible D match to TRBD1 (6 bases). The sequenced material came from blood. The TCR sequence derives from a middle-aged woman with Graves' hyperthyroidism. CDR3 nucleotides: TGTGCCAGCAGCCCCCAGGGGCACGCGGACACCTACAATGAGCAGTTCTTC. Protein product: CASSPQGHADTYNEQFF.